The next 22 T cell receptor beta chains were all read from a single sample in a study of T cells in Graves' hyperthyroidism and ophthalmopathy. RNA transcripts provided the source from which TCR beta CDR3 regions were amplified. HTBI primers were employed in a first-round RT-PCR of the TCR CDR3. TCRdb independently ran MiXCR on the multiplex PCR reads; one entry per CDR3 protein. The table lists fewer than 350,000 distinct CDR3 sequences, roughly 20% of them singletons. The sample comprised blood. The receptors were gathered from a man in his fifties with Graves' ophthalmopathy.

This clonotype was recorded many times. The J gene is TRBJ2-1, the V gene TRBV28, with a tentative D call TRBD2 (5 bases). This CDR3 contains 14 residues. V lost 5 bases and J lost 3, with 11 bases in between. Germline V lookup: CDR1 MDHEN, CDR2 SYDVKM. The CDR3 protein is CASSPTRGYNEQFF. The DNA for the CDR3 is TGTGCCAGCAGTCCTACACGGGGCTACAATGAGCAGTTCTTC.

This rearrangement joins TRBV20-1 to TRBJ2-7; D is perhaps TRBD2 (6 bases). Trimming pared 2 bases from V and 0 bases from J, leaving 20 bases between. CDR1 is DFQATT and CDR2 is SNEGSKA in the germline V gene (reference sequence). The CDR3 runs 17 residues. The CDR3 DNA reads TGCAGTGCTAGAACGGGTGGGGGAGCGGGTGTCTCCTACGAGCAGTACTTC. This encodes CSARTGGGAGVSYEQYF.

The CDR3 DNA sequence: TGTGCCAGCTCACCACCAAAGGGCTACTCCTACGAGCAGTACTTC. This codes for CASSPPKGYSYEQYF. V usage is TRBV18 and J usage is TRBJ2-7, with no clear D. Germline loops: CDR1 KGHSH, CDR2 LQKENI. V was clipped by 0 bases and J by 0 bases, with 9 bases between them. The CDR3 has 15 amino acids.

This clonotype was seen a few times. The rearrangement uses TRBV20-1 and TRBJ2-1, with D perhaps matching TRBD1 (6 bases). In germline, CDR1 is DFQATT, CDR2 SNEGSKA (reference sequence). V was shortened by 6 bases and J by 7 bases, with 10 bases between the two germline ends. CDR3 length: 11 residues. Written as DNA, the CDR3 is TGCAGTGCCGCAGGACAGAATGAGCAGTTCTTC. Its protein product is CSAAGQNEQFF.

This chain joins TRBV6-1 and TRBJ2-5; 8 nucleotides line up with TRBD1. V was pared by 6 bases and J by 5 bases, with 5 bases of the junction left unmatched. The germline gives CDR1 MNHNS, CDR2 SASEGT. The CDR3 consists of 13 residues. CDR3 nucleotide sequence: TGTGCCAGCAGAACAGGGGGTTCGGAGACCCAGTACTTC. Residues: CASRTGGSETQYF.

The rearrangement uses TRBV13 and TRBJ2-2; D possibly uses TRBD1 or TRBD2 (5 bases each). CDR1 and CDR2 (germline): PRHDT, FYEKMQ (reference sequence). V lost 5 bases, J lost 5 bases, and 12 bases lay in between. There are 14 residues in the CDR3. In DNA form, the CDR3 reads TGTGCCAGCAGCCCCGGGGCAGGGACCGGGGAGCTGTTTTTT. Its protein product is CASSPGAGTGELFF. Combining the CDR3 with reference TRBV13 and TRBJ2-2 gives the whole variable domain AAGVIQSPRHLIKEKRETATLKCYPIPRHDTVYWYQQGPGQDPQFLISFYEKMQSDKGSIPDRFSAQQFSDYHSELNMSSLELGDSALYFCASSPGAGTGELFFGEGSRLTVL.

This clonotype occurred many times. The chain carries TRBV28 and TRBJ2-7, with D perhaps being TRBD1 or TRBD2 (5 bases each). The CDR3 has 17 amino acids. Trimming pared 5 bases from V and 4 bases from J, leaving 24 bases between. Germline V gene data show CDR1 as MDHEN and CDR2 as SYDVKM. CDR3 nucleotides: TGTGCCAGCAGTCCACCGCGAGGGGCAGGACAAAGGTACGAGCAGTACTTC. As protein: CASSPPRGAGQRYEQYF.

The chain joins TRBV28 to TRBJ2-2; a possible D gene is TRBD1 (6 bases). CDR1 MDHEN and CDR2 SYDVKM come from the germline V gene. The CDR3 has 16 amino acids. V lost 5 bases and J lost 2, with 15 bases in between. This CDR3 reads CASSTAGTPNTGELFF. The CDR3, as DNA: TGTGCCAGCAGTACAGCCGGGACACCAAACACCGGGGAGCTGTTTTTT.

This clonotype was detected a few times. The chain has TRBV20-1 and TRBJ1-5, with D tentatively TRBD1 (5 bases). In germline, CDR1 is DFQATT, CDR2 SNEGSKA (reference sequence). With 1 base removed from V and 3 bases from J, the gap between germline ends came to 16 bases. The CDR3 totals 16 residues. CDR3 in DNA: TGCAGTGCTAGAGCCACCGGGACGATGGACAATCAGCCCCAGCATTTT. Translation gives CSARATGTMDNQPQHF.

This clonotype turned up a few times. This chain joins TRBV11-2 and TRBJ1-1; D remains ambiguous. This CDR3 has 15 amino acids. Germline values: CDR1 SGHAT, CDR2 FQNNGV. V lost 5 bases and J 5 bases, leaving 18 bases between the germline ends. The CDR3 DNA is TGTGCCAGCAGCCCAGAACCGGGATTAGGGACTGAAGCTTTCTTT. It is translated as CASSPEPGLGTEAFF.

This clonotype was seen ten or more times. The chain combines TRBV5-1 with TRBJ2-2; a possible D gene is TRBD1 (5 bases). Germline V lookup: CDR1 SGHRS, CDR2 YFSETQ. Trimming stripped 4 bases from V and 3 bases from J, with 10 bases between. The CDR3 runs 14 residues. CDR3 residues: CASSRTLDTGELFF. DNA for the CDR3: TGCGCCAGCAGCAGGACACTTGACACCGGGGAGCTGTTTTTT.

This clonotype has more than one count but fewer than ten. This chain joins TRBV28 and TRBJ2-1; no clear D gene. V shed 6 bases and J shed 9 bases, with 12 bases lying between them. Germline-derived CDR1 and CDR2 are MDHEN and SYDVKM. CDR3 length equals 12 residues. CDR3 in DNA: TGTGCCAGCAGCCTAACTCTAGGTGAGCAGTTCTTC. This sequence encodes CASSLTLGEQFF.

This chain links TRBV18 with TRBJ2-4; perhaps TRBD1 as D (6 bases). V was clipped by 4 bases and J by 3 bases, with 19 bases between them. Germline CDR1 reads KGHSH; CDR2 reads LQKENI. The CDR3 sequence is 17 residues long. Written as DNA, the CDR3 is TGTGCCAGCTCACAGACTACAGGGTTTGAAGGCAAAAACATTCAGTACTTC. It specifies CASSQTTGFEGKNIQYF.

This clonotype was detected a few times. V gene TRBV6-1 combines with J gene TRBJ2-7; D unclear. This CDR3 contains 14 residues. The V end was cut by 6 bases, the J end by 1 base, with 13 bases between. Per the germline V gene, CDR1 is MNHNS and CDR2 is SASEGT. For the CDR3, the DNA is TGTGCCAGCAGGTTCGGAGCGAGTTCCTACGAGCAGTACTTC. Its translation is CASRFGASSYEQYF.

This clonotype was counted a few times. This rearrangement joins TRBV2 to TRBJ1-6; D gene uncertain. The V gene lost 7 bases and the J gene lost 8 bases, with 9 bases spanning the gap. This CDR3 contains 12 residues. Germline V gives CDR1 SNHLY, CDR2 FYNNEI. CDR3 protein: CASKKEDSPLHF. Written as DNA, the CDR3 is TGTGCCAGCAAAAAGGAGGATTCACCCCTCCACTTT.

The gene calls are TRBV6-2 or TRBV6-3 and TRBJ2-2; D uncertain. Trimming shortened V by 7 bases and J by 8 bases, and 14 bases separated the two germline ends. The CDR3 has 13 amino acids. CDR1 is MNHEY, CDR2 SVGEGT, per germline. CDR3 nucleotide sequence: TGTGCCAGCAATCCGGCGAACGGGGGGGAGCTGTTTTTT. Translating gives CASNPANGGELFF.

This clonotype came up a few times. The CDR3 DNA reads TGTGCCAGCAGCCCGGGGCCAGTGGGCACTGAAGCTTTCTTT. Its translation: CASSPGPVGTEAFF. The V gene is TRBV9, the J gene TRBJ1-1; possibly TRBD1 for D (5 bases). The CDR3 loop spans 14 amino acids. Trimming cost V 4 bases and J 4 bases, with 14 bases left between them. In germline, CDR1 is SGDLS, CDR2 YYNGEE.

This clonotype was observed a handful of times. The V call is TRBV27, the J call TRBJ1-1, with a tentative D call TRBD1 (6 bases). From germline, CDR1 is MNHEY and CDR2 SMNVEV (reference sequence). CDR3 size: 15 residues. Between the trimmed V and J ends, which lost 1 base and 3 bases, there was a span of 12 bases. CDR3: CASSLFGTQDTEAFF. In DNA form, the CDR3 reads TGTGCCAGCAGTTTATTTGGGACACAGGACACTGAAGCTTTCTTT.

The rearrangement uses TRBV5-1 and TRBJ2-4; D uncertain. The CDR3 loop spans 14 amino acids. V was shortened by 1 base and J by 5 bases, with 10 bases between the two germline ends. Germline V CDR1 and CDR2: SGHRS, YFSETQ. The CDR3 loop reads CASSLPRPENIQYF. CDR3 DNA: TGCGCCAGCAGCTTGCCCAGACCGGAAAACATTCAGTACTTC.

This chain uses TRBV28 with TRBJ2-7, with TRBD1 as a possible D gene (6 bases). In germline, CDR1 is MDHEN, CDR2 SYDVKM. V was clipped by 5 bases and J by 6 bases, with 14 bases between them. The CDR3 length is 13 residues. The DNA of the CDR3 is TGTGCCAGCAGTCCCCAGGGGCAGGGCGAGCAGTACTTC. This gives the protein CASSPQGQGEQYF.

This clonotype occurred a few times. CDR3 protein: CASSLDIAGNTIYF. As DNA, the CDR3 is TGTGCCAGCAGCTTAGATATTGCTGGAAACACCATATATTTT. V gene TRBV11-2 combines with J gene TRBJ1-3; D ambiguous. The CDR3 is made up of 14 amino acids. With 0 bases removed from V and 2 bases from J, the gap between germline ends came to 5 bases. CDR1 is SGHAT, CDR2 FQNNGV, per germline.

This clonotype was seen many times. The rearrangement uses TRBV7-9 and TRBJ2-7; no firm D call. V lost 5 bases to trimming and J lost 3 bases, with 14 bases between them. The CDR3 runs to 14 residues. Germline lookup yields CDR1 SEHNR and CDR2 FQNEAQ (reference sequence). CDR3 DNA: TGTGCCAGCAGCCCTCAGTATGCCGGCTACGAGCAGTACTTC. Translated: CASSPQYAGYEQYF.